These T cell receptor beta chains were read from a single sample in a study of blood T cell repertoires in COVID-19. TCRdb's copy holds only in-frame clones and misses some; the assay was immunoSEQ multiplex PCR. This table has roughly 250,000 clones, about nine tenths appearing once. Sequencing was carried out using PBMCs or T cells enriched from blood (not recorded which). These receptors were taken from a woman between 40 and 55 years old with acute COVID-19. Each CDR3 is given with its conserved first and last residue. Fields, in order: D gene, V gene, J gene, CDR3 length, clone size, CDR3 DNA, CDR3 protein. D genes are given only for firm matches. Clone sizes are given selectively: once, few, many, or a class where the clone is expanded.

D gene: NA; V gene: TRBV19; J gene: TRBJ2-2; CDR3 length: 14; clone size: NA; CDR3 DNA: TGTGCCAGTAGTCGACAGCCGAACACCGGGGAGCTGTTTTTT; CDR3 protein: CASSRQPNTGELFF
D gene: TRBD2; V gene: TRBV27; J gene: TRBJ2-7; CDR3 length: 17; clone size: few; CDR3 DNA: TGTGCCAGCAGTTTATGGAGGGGGACTAGCGGGACCTACGAGCAGTACTTC; CDR3 protein: CASSLWRGTSGTYEQYF
D gene: TRBD2; V gene: TRBV10-3; J gene: TRBJ2-1; CDR3 length: 14; clone size: NA; CDR3 DNA: TGTGCCATCAGTGGGACTAGCGGCGGGCATGAGCAGTTCTTC; CDR3 protein: CAISGTSGGHEQFF
D gene: NA; V gene: TRBV9; J gene: TRBJ1-6; CDR3 length: 14; clone size: NA; CDR3 DNA: TGTGCCAGCAGCGTCAGACAGATGAATTCACCCCTCCACTTT; CDR3 protein: CASSVRQMNSPLHF
D gene: NA; V gene: TRBV7-3; J gene: TRBJ2-3; CDR3 length: 12; clone size: few; CDR3 DNA: TGTGCCAGCAGCTTGGCAGGGGCTGTGTGGTATTTT; CDR3 protein: CASSLAGAVWYF
D gene: TRBD1; V gene: TRBV3-1/TRBV3-2; J gene: TRBJ1-5; CDR3 length: 17; clone size: NA; CDR3 DNA: TGTGCCAGCAGCCAAGAATGGGGACAGTATAGCAATCAGCCCCAGCATTTT; CDR3 protein: CASSQEWGQYSNQPQHF
D gene: NA; V gene: TRBV28; J gene: TRBJ1-5; CDR3 length: 17; clone size: NA; CDR3 DNA: TGTGCCAGCAGGAGGGGACTTAGACGCCAGGCCAATCAGCCCCAGCATTTT; CDR3 protein: CASRRGLRRQANQPQHF
D gene: TRBD1; V gene: TRBV14; J gene: TRBJ1-3; CDR3 length: 19; clone size: NA; CDR3 DNA: TGTGCCAGCAGCCAACCGGACAGGTGGCCCATAAACTCTGGAAACACCATATATTTT; CDR3 protein: CASSQPDRWPINSGNTIYF
D gene: TRBD1; V gene: TRBV6-5; J gene: TRBJ1-2; CDR3 length: 15; clone size: once; CDR3 DNA: TGTGCCAGCAGTTCGCCCTCTACAGGGGCGCGCGGCTACACCTTC; CDR3 protein: CASSSPSTGARGYTF
D gene: NA; V gene: TRBV6-5; J gene: TRBJ1-4; CDR3 length: 13; clone size: NA; CDR3 DNA: TGTGCCAGCATTGGGGCTCTTAATGAAAAACTGTTTTTT; CDR3 protein: CASIGALNEKLFF
D gene: NA; V gene: TRBV28; J gene: TRBJ2-2; CDR3 length: 18; clone size: NA; CDR3 DNA: TGTGCCAGCAGTTCTCCCCCGTGGGGGACTCACAACACCGGGGAGCTGTTTTTT; CDR3 protein: CASSSPPWGTHNTGELFF
D gene: NA; V gene: TRBV28; J gene: TRBJ2-7; CDR3 length: 15; clone size: NA; CDR3 DNA: TGTGCCAGCAGTGCCGGGAACCCAAGCTCCTACGAGCAGTACTTC; CDR3 protein: CASSAGNPSSYEQYF
D gene: TRBD1; V gene: TRBV18; J gene: TRBJ2-2; CDR3 length: 15; clone size: NA; CDR3 DNA: TGTGCCAGCTGGGGGGACAGGATTTACACCGGGGAGCTGTTTTTT; CDR3 protein: CASWGDRIYTGELFF
D gene: NA; V gene: TRBV19; J gene: TRBJ1-5; CDR3 length: 15; clone size: few; CDR3 DNA: TGTGCCAGTAGTATAGATGTGGCTTCCAATCAGCCCCAGCATTTT; CDR3 protein: CASSIDVASNQPQHF
D gene: TRBD1; V gene: TRBV30; J gene: TRBJ1-1; CDR3 length: 13; clone size: NA; CDR3 DNA: TGTGCCTGGAGTGGGGACAGGGGATCGGAAGCTTTCTTT; CDR3 protein: CAWSGDRGSEAFF
D gene: NA; V gene: TRBV11-2; J gene: TRBJ2-1; CDR3 length: 13; clone size: NA; CDR3 DNA: TGTGCCAGCAGCTATGGACTATACAATGAGCAGTTCTTC; CDR3 protein: CASSYGLYNEQFF